One and the same sample provided the 9 T cell receptor beta chains below, sequenced in a study of beta chain features in type 1 diabetes. Expressed TCRB transcripts were sequenced because the entire RNA isolate underwent reverse transcription. Some clones are missing from TCRdb's copy, which holds only in-frame ones; the method was immunoSEQ multiplex PCR. The sample has tens of thousands of clones; 45% to 50% are singletons. The material sequenced was central memory CD4+ T cells from blood. The receptor source for this set is a woman younger than 35 in good health.

This clone showed up many times. This chain uses TRBV7-9 with TRBJ2-7; a weak D match, TRBD2 (6 bases). Per germline, CDR1 SEHNR and CDR2 FQNEAQ (reference sequence). CDR3 size: 13 residues. Trimming stripped 2 bases from V and 6 bases from J, with 11 bases between. Here the CDR3 reads CASSLYSGSEQYF. Here the CDR3 DNA reads TGTGCCAGCAGCTTATACAGCGGGTCCGAGCAGTACTTC.

V gene TRBV2 combines with J gene TRBJ1-6, with D tentatively TRBD1 (6 bases). The CDR3 runs 16 residues. Looked up from germline, CDR1 is SNHLY and CDR2 is FYNNEI. The germline V and J ends were trimmed by 4 bases and 0 bases, with 10 bases remaining between them. CDR3: CASSGGGNSYNSPLHF. The DNA for the CDR3 is TGTGCCAGCAGTGGGGGGGGCAACTCCTATAATTCACCCCTCCACTTT.

CDR3 coding DNA: TGTGCCAGCAGTGTAGACAGGGTCACTGAAGCTTTCTTT. Its translation is CASSVDRVTEAFF. The chain carries TRBV6-1 and TRBJ1-1; 7 nucleotides match TRBD1. J lost 4 bases, V lost 4 bases, and 3 bases had no gene match. This CDR3 has 13 amino acids. Germline assignment: CDR1 MNHNS and CDR2 SASEGT.

The CDR3 protein is CASSRRSRQGNGYTF. The CDR3 DNA follows: TGTGCCAGTAGTAGAAGGTCTAGACAGGGGAATGGCTACACCTTC. This chain joins TRBV19 and TRBJ1-2; TRBD1 matches 8 bases. V trimming: 4 bases; J trimming: 6 bases; junction bases outside the gene matches: 10. This CDR3 region has 15 residues. Germline assignment: CDR1 LNHDA and CDR2 SQIVND (reference sequence).

The chain joins TRBV7-9 to TRBJ1-1, with D uncertain. The CDR3 consists of 13 residues. V was trimmed by 5 bases and J by 2 bases, leaving 9 bases between them. The V gene's germline CDR1 is SEHNR and CDR2 FQNEAQ (reference sequence). The CDR3 coding sequence is TGTGCCAGCAGCACAGAGTATAACACTGAAGCTTTCTTT. It codes for CASSTEYNTEAFF. Looking up the rest from reference TRBV7-9 and TRBJ1-1 gives the full variable domain: DTGVSQNPRHKITKRGQNVTFRCDPISEHNRLYWYRQTLGQGPEFLTYFQNEAQLEKSRLLSDRFSAERPKGSFSTLEIQRTEQGDSAMYLCASSTEYNTEAFFGQGTRLTVV.

Here the CDR3 DNA reads TGTGCCAGCAGCTCACCGGGACAGGGAAACACTGAAGCTTTCTTT. Translation: CASSSPGQGNTEAFF. The rearrangement links TRBV5-4 to TRBJ1-1; 9 positions agree with TRBD1. CDR3 length: 15 residues. V dropped 3 bases and J dropped 2; count of bases not matched to a gene: 5. The germline V gene has CDR1 SGHNT and CDR2 YYREEE (reference sequence).

The table lists this clone with a few counts. This chain connects TRBV19 to TRBJ2-1, with D maybe TRBD2 (5 bases). The V end lost 3 bases, the J end lost 0 bases, and 12 bases lay between the germline ends. This CDR3 spans 16 amino acids. Looked up from germline, CDR1 is LNHDA and CDR2 is SQIVND (reference sequence). This CDR3 is CASSIAGLSSYNEQFF. CDR3 bases: TGTGCCAGTAGTATTGCGGGCCTTAGCTCCTACAATGAGCAGTTCTTC. The full variable domain, in which reference TRBV19 and TRBJ2-1 provide the parts outside the CDR3, is DGGITQSPKYLFRKEGQNVTLSCEQNLNHDAMYWYRQDPGQGLRLIYYSQIVNDFQKGDIAEGYSVSREKKESFPLTVTSAQKNPTAFYLCASSIAGLSSYNEQFFGPGTRLTVL.

This clone occurred a few times. V gene TRBV28 combines with J gene TRBJ2-2; D possibly corresponds to TRBD2 (7 bases). The CDR3 has 17 residues. Between the trimmed V and J ends, which lost 3 bases and 4 bases, there was a span of 18 bases. CDR1 MDHEN and CDR2 SYDVKM come from the germline V gene. CDR3 region: CASSFGGGSRGTGELFF. The CDR3 DNA reads TGTGCCAGCAGTTTTGGCGGGGGCAGTCGAGGCACCGGGGAGCTGTTTTTT.

The chain joins TRBV30 to TRBJ2-7, with 10 bases fitting TRBD1. The CDR3 spans 14 residues. Germline trimming cut 1 base from V and 5 bases from J; bases unmatched to any gene: 5. Germline CDR1 GTSNPN, CDR2 SVGIG (reference sequence). The CDR3 is CAWSAGTGVDEQYF. CDR3 bases: TGTGCCTGGAGTGCCGGGACAGGGGTCGACGAGCAGTACTTC.